This T cell receptor beta chain was documented in a study of post-analysis software for immune sequencing data. Whole-study context: Patients had relapsing-remitting, secondary progressive or progressive-relapsing multiple sclerosis; some lacked subtype. Study results and caveats: Multiple sclerosis was associated with a significant reduction in normalized Chao1 diversity relative to controls. The study found TRBV5-6, TRBV5-1 and TRBV20-1 among a few TRBV segments more frequent in patients than controls.

Germline CDR1 is MDHEN and CDR2 is SYDVKM. V was pared by 6 bases and J by 6 bases, with 1 base of the junction left unmatched. There are 11 residues in the CDR3. This clonotype occurred a few times. Its specificity is not known. The library was made from cDNA and included unique molecular identifiers. MiXCR was run by TCRdb on the PCR reads, yielding one entry per CDR3 protein. The table has 740,000 or so distinct CDR3 sequences, roughly 50% seen once. The chain has TRBV28 and TRBJ1-1; 7 nucleotides agree with TRBD1. The sequenced sample was blood. This clonotype originated in a girl between 10 and 17 years old with multiple sclerosis. CDR3: CASRGQPEAFF. CDR3 sequence (DNA): TGTGCCAGCAGGGGACAGCCTGAAGCTTTCTTT.